This T cell receptor (beta chain) derives from a study of shared clonotypes between healthy human individuals. For the study at large: There were three CD4 naive, three CD4 memory, two CD8 naive and one CD8 memory plates per donor.

This clone showed up just once. As defined, naive CD8 cells were CD45RO-negative and positively selected for CCR7, with terminally differentiated effector memory CD45RA+ cells excluded. V lost 1 base, J lost 5 bases, and 12 bases stayed unmatched. This CDR3 is 16 amino acids long. Germline CDR1 is SGHNT and CDR2 is YYREEE (reference sequence). Over several immunoSEQ plates, each subset's genomic DNA was distributed in even portions. Repertoires were generated with immunoSEQ multiplex PCR, while TCRdb's copy carries only in-frame clones and drops some. The data hold just over 2,000,000 clones, with about 95% observed a single time.

This TCR was sampled from a man between 18 and 35 years old in good health. The V gene is TRBV5-4, the J gene TRBJ2-7, with TRBD1 matching 7 bases. The sequenced material came from naive CD8+ T cells sorted from blood. The DNA for the CDR3 is TGTGCCAGCAGCTTGTTGCAGGGGGAGTTCGTCCACGAGCAGTACTTC. Its protein product is CASSLLQGEFVHEQYF.